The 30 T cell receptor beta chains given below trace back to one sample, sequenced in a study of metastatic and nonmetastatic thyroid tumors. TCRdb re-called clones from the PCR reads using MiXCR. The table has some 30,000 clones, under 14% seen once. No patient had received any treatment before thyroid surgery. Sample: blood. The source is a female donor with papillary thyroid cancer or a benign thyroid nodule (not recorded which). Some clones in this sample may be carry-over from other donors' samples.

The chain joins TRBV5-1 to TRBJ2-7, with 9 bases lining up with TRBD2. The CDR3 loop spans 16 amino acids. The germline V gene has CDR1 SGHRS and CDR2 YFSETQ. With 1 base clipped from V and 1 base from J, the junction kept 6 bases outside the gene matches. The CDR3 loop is CASSLRGGRESYEQYF. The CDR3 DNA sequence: TGCGCCAGCAGCTTGAGAGGCGGGAGGGAATCCTACGAGCAGTACTTC. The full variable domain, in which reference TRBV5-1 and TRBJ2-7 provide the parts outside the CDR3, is KAGVTQTPRYLIKTRGQQVTLSCSPISGHRSVSWYQQTPGQGLQFLFEYFSETQRNKGNFPGRFSGRQFSNSRSEMNVSTLELGDSALYLCASSLRGGRESYEQYFGPGTRLTVT.

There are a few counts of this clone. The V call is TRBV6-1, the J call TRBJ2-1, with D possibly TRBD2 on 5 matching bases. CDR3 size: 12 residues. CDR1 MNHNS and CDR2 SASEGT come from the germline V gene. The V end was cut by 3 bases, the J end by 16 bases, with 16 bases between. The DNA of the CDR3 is TGTGCCAGCAGTGACGAGGGATTGACTATTTTCTTC. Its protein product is CASSDEGLTIFF.

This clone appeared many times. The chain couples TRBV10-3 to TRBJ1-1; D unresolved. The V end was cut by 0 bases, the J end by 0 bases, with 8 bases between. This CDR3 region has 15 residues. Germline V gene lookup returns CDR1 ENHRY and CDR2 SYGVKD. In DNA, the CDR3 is TGTGCCATCAGTGAGTCGAAGTTAATGAACACTGAAGCTTTCTTT. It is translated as CAISESKLMNTEAFF.

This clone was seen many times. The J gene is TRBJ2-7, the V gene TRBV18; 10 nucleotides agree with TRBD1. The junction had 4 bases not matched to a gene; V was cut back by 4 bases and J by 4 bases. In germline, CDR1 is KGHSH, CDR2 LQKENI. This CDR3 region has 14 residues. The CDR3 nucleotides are TGTGCCAGCTCACTAGGGGACAGGGGTTACGAGCAGTACTTC. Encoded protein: CASSLGDRGYEQYF.

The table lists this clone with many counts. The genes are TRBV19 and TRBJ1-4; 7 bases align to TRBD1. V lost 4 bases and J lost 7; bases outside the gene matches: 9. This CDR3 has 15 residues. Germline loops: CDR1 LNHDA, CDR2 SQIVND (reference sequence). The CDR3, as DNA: TGTGCCAGTAGTAACCGCCGACAGGGTAGTGAAAAACTGTTTTTT. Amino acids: CASSNRRQGSEKLFF.

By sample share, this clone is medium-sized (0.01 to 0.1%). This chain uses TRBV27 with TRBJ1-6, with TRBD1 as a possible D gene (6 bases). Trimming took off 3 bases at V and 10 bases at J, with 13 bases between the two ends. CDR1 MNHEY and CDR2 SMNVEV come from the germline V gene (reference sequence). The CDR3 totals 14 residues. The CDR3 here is CASSFVQGWSPLHF. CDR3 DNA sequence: TGTGCCAGCAGTTTTGTACAGGGTTGGTCACCCCTCCACTTT.

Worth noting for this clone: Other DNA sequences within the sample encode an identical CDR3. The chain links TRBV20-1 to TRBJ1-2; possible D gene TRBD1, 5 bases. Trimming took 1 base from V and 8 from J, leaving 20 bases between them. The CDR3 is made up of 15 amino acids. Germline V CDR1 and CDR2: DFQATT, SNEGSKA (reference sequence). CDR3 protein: CSARGGRGGRGGYTF. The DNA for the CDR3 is TGCAGTGCTAGAGGGGGCCGTGGAGGGAGGGGCGGCTACACCTTC.

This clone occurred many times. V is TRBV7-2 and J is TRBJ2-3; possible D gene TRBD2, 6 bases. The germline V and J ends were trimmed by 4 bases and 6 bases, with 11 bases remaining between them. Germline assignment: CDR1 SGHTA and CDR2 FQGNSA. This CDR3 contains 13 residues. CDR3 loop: CASSSREMDTQYF. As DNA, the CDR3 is TGTGCCAGCAGCTCTCGGGAGATGGATACGCAGTATTTT.

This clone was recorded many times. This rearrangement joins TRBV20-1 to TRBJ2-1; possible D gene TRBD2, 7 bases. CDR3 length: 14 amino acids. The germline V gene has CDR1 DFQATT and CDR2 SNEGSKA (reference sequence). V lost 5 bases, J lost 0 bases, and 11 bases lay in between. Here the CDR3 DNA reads TGCAGTGCTGACAGGACTAGCTCCTACAATGAGCAGTTCTTC. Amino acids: CSADRTSSYNEQFF.

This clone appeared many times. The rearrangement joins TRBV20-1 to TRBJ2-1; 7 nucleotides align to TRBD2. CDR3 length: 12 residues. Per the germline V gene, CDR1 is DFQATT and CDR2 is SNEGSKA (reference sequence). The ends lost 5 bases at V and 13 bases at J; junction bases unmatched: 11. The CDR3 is CSAPSGLEIQFF. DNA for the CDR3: TGCAGTGCTCCCTCTGGACTAGAAATACAGTTCTTC.

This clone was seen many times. The CDR3 loop is CASSLLPGADEAFF. CDR3 bases: TGTGCCAGCAGTTTACTACCGGGGGCGGATGAAGCTTTCTTT. This chain connects TRBV12-3 or TRBV12-4 to TRBJ1-1, with D perhaps matching TRBD1 (6 bases). Trimming left V 2 bases short and J 7 bases short, with 14 bases between. This CDR3 region has 14 residues.

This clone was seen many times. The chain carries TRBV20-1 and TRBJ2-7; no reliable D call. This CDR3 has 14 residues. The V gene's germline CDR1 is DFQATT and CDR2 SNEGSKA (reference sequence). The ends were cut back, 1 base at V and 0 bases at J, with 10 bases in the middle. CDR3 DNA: TGCAGTGCTAGAGTTCGGGTGAGCTCCTACGAGCAGTACTTC. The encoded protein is CSARVRVSSYEQYF.

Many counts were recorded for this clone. CDR3 nucleotides: TGCAGTGCCTCGACAGGGAGCTATGAGCAGTTCTTC. Translating gives CSASTGSYEQFF. The chain combines TRBV20-1 with TRBJ2-1; 7 bases align to TRBD1. The CDR3 extends over 12 amino acids. Germline V CDR1 and CDR2: DFQATT, SNEGSKA (reference sequence). Losses at the gene ends were 6 bases for V and 8 bases for J; bases not matched to a gene: 7.

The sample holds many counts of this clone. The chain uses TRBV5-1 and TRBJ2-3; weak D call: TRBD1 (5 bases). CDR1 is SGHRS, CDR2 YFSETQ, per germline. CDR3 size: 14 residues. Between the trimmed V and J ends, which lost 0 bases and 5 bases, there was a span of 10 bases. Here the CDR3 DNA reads TGCGCCAGCAGCTTGGAAGGGGATGGAGATACGCAGTATTTT. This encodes CASSLEGDGDTQYF.

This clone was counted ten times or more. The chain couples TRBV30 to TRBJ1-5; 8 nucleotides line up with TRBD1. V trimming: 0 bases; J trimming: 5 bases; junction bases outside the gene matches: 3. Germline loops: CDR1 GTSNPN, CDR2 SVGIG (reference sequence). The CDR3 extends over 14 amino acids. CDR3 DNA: TGTGCCTGGAGTGTACCCAGGGGGCATCAGCCCCAGCATTTT. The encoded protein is CAWSVPRGHQPQHF.

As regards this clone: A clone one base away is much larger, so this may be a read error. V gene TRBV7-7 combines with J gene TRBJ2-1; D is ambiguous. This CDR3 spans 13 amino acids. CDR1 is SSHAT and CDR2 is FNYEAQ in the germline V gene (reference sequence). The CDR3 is CASSLGGYNVQFF. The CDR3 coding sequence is TGTGCTAGCAGCTTAGGCGGTTACAATGTGCAGTTCTTC.

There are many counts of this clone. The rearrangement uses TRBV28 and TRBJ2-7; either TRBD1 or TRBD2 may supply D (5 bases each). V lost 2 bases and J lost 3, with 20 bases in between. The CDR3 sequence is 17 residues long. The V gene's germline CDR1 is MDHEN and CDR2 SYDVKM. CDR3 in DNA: TGTGCCAGCAGTTTAGTTCGCACAGGACTCCTAAGCTACGAGCAGTACTTC. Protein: CASSLVRTGLLSYEQYF.

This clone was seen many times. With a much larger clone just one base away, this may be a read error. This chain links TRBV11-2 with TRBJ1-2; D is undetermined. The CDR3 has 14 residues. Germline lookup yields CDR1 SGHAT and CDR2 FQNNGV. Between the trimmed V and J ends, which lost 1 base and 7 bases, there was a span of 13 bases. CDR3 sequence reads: CASSLGDSGGGYTF. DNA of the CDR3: TGTGCCAGCAGCTTAGGAGATTCGGGTGGTGGCTACACCTTC.

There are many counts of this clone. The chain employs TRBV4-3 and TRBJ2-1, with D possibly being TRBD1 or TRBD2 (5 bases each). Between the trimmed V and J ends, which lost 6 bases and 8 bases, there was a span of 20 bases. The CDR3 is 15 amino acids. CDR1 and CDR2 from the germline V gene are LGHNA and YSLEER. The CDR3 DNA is TGCGCCAGCAGAATTTCCGGGACCAATATCGATGAGCAGTTCTTC. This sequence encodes CASRISGTNIDEQFF.

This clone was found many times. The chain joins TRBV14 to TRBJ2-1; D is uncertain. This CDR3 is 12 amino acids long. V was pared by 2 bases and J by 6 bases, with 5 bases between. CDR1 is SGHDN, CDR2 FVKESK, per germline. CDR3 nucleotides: TGTGCCAGCAGCCAATTATTCAATGAGCAGTTCTTC. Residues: CASSQLFNEQFF.

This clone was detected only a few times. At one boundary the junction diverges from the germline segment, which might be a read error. Here the CDR3 reads CANSLWGGNQPQHF. The CDR3 nucleotides read TGTGCCAACAGTTTATGGGGGGGCAATCAGCCCCAGCATTTT. This chain joins TRBV12-3 or TRBV12-4 and TRBJ1-5; possible D gene TRBD1, 5 bases. The CDR3 totals 14 residues.

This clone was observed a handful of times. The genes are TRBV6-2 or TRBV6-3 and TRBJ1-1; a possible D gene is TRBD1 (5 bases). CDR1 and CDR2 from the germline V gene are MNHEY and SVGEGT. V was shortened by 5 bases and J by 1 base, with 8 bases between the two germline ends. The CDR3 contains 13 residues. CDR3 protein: CASSHGQNTEAFF. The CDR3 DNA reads TGTGCCAGCAGTCACGGACAGAACACTGAAGCTTTCTTT.

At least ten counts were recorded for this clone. The CDR3 region has the DNA TGTGCCAGTAAGCTCTCGGGGGCAGATACGCAGTATTTT. It is translated as CASKLSGADTQYF. The V call is TRBV19, the J call TRBJ2-3; the D gene is possibly TRBD2 (6 bases). Germline loops: CDR1 LNHDA, CDR2 SQIVND (reference sequence). This CDR3 is 13 amino acids long. V was pared by 7 bases and J by 4 bases, with 12 bases between.

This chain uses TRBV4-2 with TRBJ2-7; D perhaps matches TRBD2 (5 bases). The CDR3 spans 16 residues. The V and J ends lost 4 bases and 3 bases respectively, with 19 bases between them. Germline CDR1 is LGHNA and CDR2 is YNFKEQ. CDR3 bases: TGTGCCAGCAGCCGAGATGGATCTAGCTGCCTCTACGAGCAGTACTTC. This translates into CASSRDGSSCLYEQYF.

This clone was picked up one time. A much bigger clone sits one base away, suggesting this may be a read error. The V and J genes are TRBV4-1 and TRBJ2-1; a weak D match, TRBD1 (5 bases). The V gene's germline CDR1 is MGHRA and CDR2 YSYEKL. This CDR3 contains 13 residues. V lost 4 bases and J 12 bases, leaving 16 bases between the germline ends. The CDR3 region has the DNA TGCGCCAGCAGCCGCACCCGTTACACAGGGCAGTTCTTC. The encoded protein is CASSRTRYTGQFF.

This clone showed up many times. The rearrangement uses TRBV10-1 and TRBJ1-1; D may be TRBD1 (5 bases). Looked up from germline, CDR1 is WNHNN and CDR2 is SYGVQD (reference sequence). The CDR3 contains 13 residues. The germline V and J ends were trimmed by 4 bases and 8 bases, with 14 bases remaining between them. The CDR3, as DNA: TGCGCCAGCAGTGCCTCCGGGACCTCAGAAGCTTTCTTT. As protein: CASSASGTSEAFF.

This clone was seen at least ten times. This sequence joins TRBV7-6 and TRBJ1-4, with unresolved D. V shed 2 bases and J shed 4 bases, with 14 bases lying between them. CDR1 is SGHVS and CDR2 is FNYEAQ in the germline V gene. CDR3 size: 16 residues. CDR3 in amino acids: CASSLRPNSFNEKLFF. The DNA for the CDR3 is TGTGCCAGCAGCTTAAGGCCGAACAGTTTTAATGAAAAACTGTTTTTT.

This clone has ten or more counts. The CDR3 coding sequence is TGTGCCAGCAGGGACAGTACCGCTAACAATGAGCAGTTCTTC. Translating gives CASRDSTANNEQFF. The rearrangement joins TRBV12-3 or TRBV12-4 to TRBJ2-1; a weak D match, TRBD1 (6 bases). V lost 6 bases and J 5 bases, leaving 14 bases between the germline ends. This CDR3 comprises 14 residues.

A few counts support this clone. The CDR3 coding sequence is TGCGCCAGCAGTGAGTCGAACGGGGTATCCTACGAGCAGTACTTC. Amino acids: CASSESNGVSYEQYF. The chain has TRBV10-1 and TRBJ2-7, with D possibly matching TRBD2 (5 bases). The CDR3 totals 15 residues. Germline V lookup: CDR1 WNHNN, CDR2 SYGVQD (reference sequence). Trimming left V 0 bases short and J 1 base short, with 10 bases between.

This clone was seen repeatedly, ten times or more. For the CDR3, the DNA is TGTGCCAGCATTGAGAGGGCCGTCGAGACCCAGTACTTC. Protein sequence: CASIERAVETQYF. V and J are TRBV2 and TRBJ2-5; TRBD2 might be the D (5 bases). The V end lost 7 bases, the J end lost 5 bases, and 14 bases lay between the germline ends. Germline V lookup: CDR1 SNHLY, CDR2 FYNNEI. This CDR3 has 13 amino acids.